This entry lists 26 T cell receptor beta chains sequenced from one sample in a study of blood T cell repertoires in COVID-19. Some clones are missing from TCRdb's copy, which holds only in-frame ones; the method was immunoSEQ multiplex PCR. The data hold about 140,000 clones, with about three quarters observed a single time. Sample: peripheral blood. These receptors all stem from a woman aged 60 to 75 with acute or convalescent COVID-19.

The chain recombines TRBV27 with TRBJ2-7; D is possibly TRBD2 (6 bases). V was shortened by 1 base and J by 0 bases, with 10 bases between the two germline ends. This CDR3 is built from 15 residues. From germline, CDR1 is MNHEY and CDR2 SMNVEV (reference sequence). CDR3 sequence: CASSLYGGLSYEQYF. CDR3 in DNA: TGTGCCAGCAGTTTATATGGGGGACTCTCCTACGAGCAGTACTTC.

This chain joins TRBV14 and TRBJ2-1; D is unresolved. The CDR3 has 13 amino acids. The germline V gene encodes CDR1 SGHDN and CDR2 FVKESK. V lost 0 bases and J 4 bases, leaving 4 bases between the germline ends. The CDR3 is CASSQDEYNEQFF. Written as DNA, the CDR3 is TGTGCCAGCAGCCAAGACGAGTACAATGAGCAGTTCTTC.

The V call is TRBV7-8, the J call TRBJ2-5; 13 bases are a match to TRBD2. The CDR3 totals 16 residues. Germline V CDR1 and CDR2: SGHVS, FQNEAQ. Trimming cost V 1 base and J 2 bases; bases outside gene matches: 1. CDR3 region: CASSLVGLAGQETQYF. The CDR3 nucleotides are TGTGCCAGCAGCTTAGTGGGACTAGCGGGACAAGAGACCCAGTACTTC.

As regards this clone: The sample carries other DNA sequences with the same CDR3. DNA for the CDR3: TGTGCCAGCAGCGCCAGGACAGGGGCTTGGGGAGAGACCCAGTACTTC. It yields the protein CASSARTGAWGETQYF. The rearrangement uses TRBV7-2 and TRBJ2-5, with TRBD1 identical over 9 bases. Trimming at V came to 5 bases and at J to 4 bases, leaving 11 bases not matched to a gene. Germline values: CDR1 SGHTA, CDR2 FQGNSA. The CDR3 runs to 16 residues.

The V gene is TRBV3-1 (or the pseudogene TRBV3-2), the J gene TRBJ1-3, with 7 bases identical to TRBD1. Looked up from germline, CDR1 is LGHDT and CDR2 is YNNKEL (reference sequence). Germline trimming cut 6 bases from V and 4 bases from J; bases unmatched to any gene: 6. The length of the CDR3 is 14 residues. The DNA for the CDR3 is TGTGCCAGCAGGATGACAGGGACGGGAAACACCATATATTTT. Translated: CASRMTGTGNTIYF.

CDR3 residues: CASSVSGQAAIGARELFF. The CDR3 DNA follows: TGTGCCAGCAGTGTTTCGGGACAGGCTGCAATAGGAGCGCGGGAGCTGTTTTTT. This chain uses TRBV6-1 with TRBJ2-2; 8 positions match TRBD1. V gave up 4 bases and J gave up 9 bases; unmatched junction bases: 19. The CDR3 runs 18 residues. CDR1 and CDR2 from the germline V gene are MNHNS and SASEGT.

The V and J genes are TRBV5-1 and TRBJ1-3; 7 bases map to TRBD1. V shed 4 bases, J shed 0 bases, and the junction held 1 base outside the gene matches. This CDR3 spans 14 amino acids. Germline CDR1 is SGHRS and CDR2 is YFSETQ. This CDR3 reads CASSRDSSGNTIYF. In DNA, the CDR3 is TGCGCCAGCAGCCGGGACAGCTCTGGAAACACCATATATTTT.

In this sample, this clone turned up once. This chain joins TRBV15 and TRBJ2-5; a possible D gene is TRBD2 (5 bases). V dropped 1 base and J dropped 1 base, with 10 bases sitting between them. CDR1 LNHNV and CDR2 YYDKDF come from the germline V gene (reference sequence). The CDR3 covers 15 residues. The CDR3 nucleotides are TGTGCCACCAGCAGAGCCCGGGAACTCCAAGAGACCCAGTACTTC. This translates into CATSRARELQETQYF.

J is TRBJ2-6 and V is TRBV28, with TRBD2 identical over 10 bases. The J segment lost 1 base and the V segment lost 5 bases, leaving 2 bases of the junction unmatched. The CDR3 is made up of 16 amino acids. Per the germline V gene, CDR1 is MDHEN and CDR2 is SYDVKM. The CDR3 nucleotides read TGTGCCAGCAGTCCAGCGGGAGGGTCTGGGGCCAACGTCCTGACTTTC. As protein: CASSPAGGSGANVLTF.

This chain connects TRBV28 to TRBJ1-4, with 9 nucleotides matching TRBD1. The germline gives CDR1 MDHEN, CDR2 SYDVKM. The V and J ends lost 3 bases and 8 bases, in that order; junction bases with no gene match: 7. CDR3 size: 15 residues. The CDR3 reads CASSFTGQGREKLFF. Written as DNA, the CDR3 is TGTGCCAGCAGTTTCACGGGACAGGGCAGGGAAAAACTGTTTTTT.

The chain links TRBV18 to TRBJ1-3, with TRBD1 matching 7 bases. Germline CDR1 and CDR2: KGHSH and LQKENI. The J segment lost 0 bases and the V segment lost 3 bases, leaving 8 bases of the junction unmatched. This CDR3 has 17 amino acids. CDR3 region: CASSPGTAVHSGNTIYF. CDR3 bases: TGTGCCAGCTCACCCGGGACAGCAGTTCACTCTGGAAACACCATATATTTT.

A remark on this clone: One end of the junction does not line up with germline, which may come from a read error. The chain carries TRBV5-4 and TRBJ2-1, with TRBD2 matching 7 bases. From germline, CDR1 is SGHNT and CDR2 YYREEE (reference sequence). This CDR3 spans 16 amino acids. CDR3 amino acids: CASTLASGISRNEQFF. Here the CDR3 DNA reads TGTGCCAGCACCTTGGCAAGCGGGATCTCTAGGAATGAGCAGTTCTTC. The variable domain in full, completed from reference TRBV5-4 and TRBJ2-1, reads ETGVTQSPTHLIKTRGQQVTLRCSSQSGHNTVSWYQQALGQGPQFIFQYYREEENGRGNFPPRFSGLQFPNYSSELNVNALELDDSALYLCASTLASGISRNEQFFGPGTRLTVL.

The rearrangement joins TRBV19 to TRBJ2-1; D remains unclear. CDR1 LNHDA and CDR2 SQIVND come from the germline V gene (reference sequence). Trimming left V 3 bases short and J 8 bases short, with 8 bases between. This CDR3 region has 12 residues. The CDR3 sequence is CASSIYGDEQFF. CDR3 DNA: TGTGCCAGTAGTATCTACGGAGATGAGCAGTTCTTC.

The chain is built from TRBV2 and TRBJ2-7; possibly TRBD2 for D (6 bases). CDR3 length equals 15 residues. Between the trimmed V and J ends, which lost 8 bases and 3 bases, there was a span of 20 bases. Germline lookup yields CDR1 SNHLY and CDR2 FYNNEI. In nucleotides, the CDR3 is TGTGCCAGCGGGGGTGCTAGGGCGGGGAGCTACGAGCAGTACTTC. It specifies CASGGARAGSYEQYF.

J is TRBJ1-5 and V is TRBV19, with TRBD1 as a possible D gene (6 bases). Germline V CDR1 and CDR2: LNHDA, SQIVND (reference sequence). This CDR3 has 14 amino acids. Trimming took 6 bases from V and 1 from J, leaving 10 bases between them. The CDR3 loop is CASRIRGSNQPQHF. As DNA, the CDR3 is TGTGCCAGTAGAATCAGGGGAAGCAATCAGCCCCAGCATTTT.

J is TRBJ2-1 and V is TRBV30; D perhaps matches TRBD1 (5 bases). Germline loops: CDR1 GTSNPN, CDR2 SVGIG (reference sequence). The CDR3 length is 13 residues. The V and J ends lost 3 bases and 10 bases respectively, with 16 bases between them. The CDR3 protein is CAWRGLGAPEQFF. DNA of the CDR3: TGTGCCTGGAGAGGCCTTGGGGCTCCGGAGCAGTTCTTC.

The chain has TRBV6-5 and TRBJ1-4; D not resolved. Germline V gives CDR1 MNHEY, CDR2 SVGAGI. The CDR3 consists of 15 residues. Trimming cost V 6 bases and J 7 bases, with 18 bases left between them. In nucleotides, the CDR3 is TGTGCCAGCAGCCCCGTCCAAGCGGCGGGTGAAAAACTGTTTTTT. Residues: CASSPVQAAGEKLFF.

This clone was observed once. Additional DNA sequences in this sample encode the identical CDR3. The rearrangement links TRBV12-3 or TRBV12-4 to TRBJ1-5, with D perhaps TRBD1 (5 bases). V was cut by 3 bases and J by 5 bases, with 8 bases left in between. This CDR3 contains 13 residues. The CDR3 DNA reads as TGTGCCAGCAGTTTGCGGGGGTATCAGCCCCAGCATTTT. Translating it yields CASSLRGYQPQHF.

V gene TRBV7-8 combines with J gene TRBJ2-5, with D tentatively TRBD2 (6 bases). V was cut by 4 bases and J by 2 bases, with 23 bases left in between. Germline values: CDR1 SGHVS, CDR2 FQNEAQ. This CDR3 spans 18 amino acids. CDR3 DNA: TGTGCCAGCAGCTCCTGGGGAGGTGCGGCAGGCCTACAAGAGACCCAGTACTTC. This translates into CASSSWGGAAGLQETQYF.

The rearrangement links TRBV9 to TRBJ2-1; TRBD2 agrees at 11 bases. The CDR3 is 17 amino acids. V gave up 4 bases and J gave up 0 bases; unmatched junction bases: 6. Germline V lookup: CDR1 SGDLS, CDR2 YYNGEE. The CDR3 bases are TGTGCCAGCAGCCGATCCACTAGCGGGAGCTCCTACAATGAGCAGTTCTTC. Protein: CASSRSTSGSSYNEQFF.

The V and J genes are TRBV18 and TRBJ1-5; D is uncertain. Deletions cut 5 bases from V and 7 bases from J, with 9 bases between. The V gene's germline CDR1 is KGHSH and CDR2 LQKENI. The CDR3 length is 12 residues. The CDR3 DNA sequence: TGTGCCAGCTCATTCGAGGGACAGCCCCAGCATTTT. Amino acids: CASSFEGQPQHF.

This chain connects TRBV19 to TRBJ2-2; D unclear. V was clipped by 9 bases and J by 4 bases, with 9 bases between them. Germline V gene data show CDR1 as LNHDA and CDR2 as SQIVND (reference sequence). This CDR3 contains 12 residues. DNA of the CDR3: TGTGCCAGCGCGTCTAGCACCGGGGAGCTGTTTTTT. Encoded protein: CASASSTGELFF.

V and J are TRBV27 and TRBJ1-6, with D unclear. CDR1 is MNHEY and CDR2 is SMNVEV in the germline V gene (reference sequence). The CDR3 spans 15 residues. The ends were cut back, 2 bases at V and 14 bases at J, with 19 bases in the middle. The CDR3, as DNA: TGTGCCAGCAGTTTAACAGCCGACCTCTTACCATCCCTCCACTTT. This encodes CASSLTADLLPSLHF.

The chain has TRBV6-6 and TRBJ2-1; D gene unclear. Trimming stripped 4 bases from V and 10 bases from J, with 8 bases between. CDR3 size: 11 residues. Germline V CDR1 and CDR2: MNHNY, SVGAGI (reference sequence). The CDR3 here is CASSLSLEQFF. The CDR3 region has the DNA TGTGCCAGCAGTTTGTCGCTAGAGCAGTTCTTC.

V is TRBV7-9 and J is TRBJ2-2, with D perhaps TRBD2 (5 bases). Germline V gene lookup returns CDR1 SEHNR and CDR2 FQNEAQ (reference sequence). CDR3 length equals 17 residues. V shed 2 bases and J shed 2 bases, with 15 bases lying between them. The CDR3, as DNA: TGTGCCAGCAGCTTAAGTGGGTGGGAGAGTAACACCGGGGAGCTGTTTTTT. Its protein product is CASSLSGWESNTGELFF.

This clone was observed a few times. The genes are TRBV27 and TRBJ2-1, with 10 bases that match TRBD2. Germline values: CDR1 MNHEY, CDR2 SMNVEV (reference sequence). The CDR3 extends over 15 amino acids. J lost 10 bases, V lost 5 bases, and 11 bases had no gene match. The CDR3: CASSNEREGRGEQFF. The DNA for the CDR3 is TGTGCCAGCAGTAACGAGCGGGAGGGCCGCGGGGAGCAGTTCTTC.